The table lists the clone carrying this T cell receptor (beta chain) with a few counts. CDR1 and CDR2 from the germline V gene are LGHDT and YNNKEL (reference sequence). This CDR3 region has 15 residues. V shed 1 base and J shed 7 bases, with 13 bases lying between them. The sample belongs to a study of control samples from healthy donors and cancer patients. Data came from immunoSEQ multiplex PCR; TCRdb stores just in-frame clones and leaves some out. Altogether under 85,000 clones are present, around 80% being singletons, with the ten largest covering under 14%. The sample was PBMCs. This receptor was obtained from a man aged 55 to 70 with head and neck cancer. The chain uses TRBV3-1 (or the pseudogene TRBV3-2) and TRBJ1-4; D is undetermined. The CDR3 bases are TGTGCCAGCAGCCAAGGACTTCCGGGAGGTGAAAAACTGTTTTTT. Amino acid sequence: CASSQGLPGGEKLFF.